This T cell receptor (beta chain) was sequenced for a study of T cells after yellow fever vaccination. The germline CDR1 and CDR2 sequences are LGHNA and YSLEER. There are 14 residues in the CDR3. The V gene lost 0 bases and the J gene lost 9 bases, with 12 bases spanning the gap. In TCRdb, the 5' RACE reads were re-called with MiXCR into one record per CDR3 protein. The sample has 230,000 or so distinct CDR3 sequences, over 3% seen once. This clonotype was counted many times. This chain links TRBV4-3 with TRBJ2-1; D is perhaps TRBD2 (5 bases). The sequence was obtained from a young man who received the YFV17D yellow fever vaccine. The material sequenced was PBMCs, taken 15 days after the yellow fever booster vaccination. The CDR3 DNA follows: TGCGCCAGCAGCCAAGATCGCCTAGCAACTGAGCAGTTCTTC. This codes for CASSQDRLATEQFF.